Presented here are 19 T cell receptor beta chains from one specimen sequenced in a study of blood T cell repertoires in COVID-19. The method was immunoSEQ multiplex PCR; TCRdb's version includes in-frame clones alone and lacks a portion of them. The sample has roughly 190,000 clones; 75% to 90% are singletons. The sequenced sample consisted of PBMCs or T cells enriched from blood (not recorded which). These receptors originate from a woman between 18 and 30 years old who had recovered from COVID-19.

This chain joins TRBV7-8 and TRBJ1-5, with 10 bases that match TRBD1. With V trimmed by 4 bases and J by 4 bases, 4 bases remained unmatched. Germline V CDR1 and CDR2: SGHVS, FQNEAQ. CDR3 length: 15 residues. CDR3 in amino acids: CASSSRDRGNQPQHF. CDR3 sequence (DNA): TGTGCCAGCAGCTCCCGGGACAGGGGAAATCAGCCCCAGCATTTT.

The chain is built from TRBV21-1 and TRBJ2-7; TRBD2 is the table's D call, not checked against the DNA. TRBV21-1 is tagged as a pseudogene. This CDR3 has 13 amino acids. The DNA for the CDR3 is TGTGCCAGCAGCAAAGGGGGCGGGAACGAGCAGTACTTC. Translated, it gives CASSKGGGNEQYF.

V gene TRBV6-4 combines with J gene TRBJ2-1; no reliable D call. This CDR3 is built from 13 residues. Germline loops: CDR1 MRHNA, CDR2 SNTAGT. V was trimmed by 6 bases and J by 5 bases, leaving 11 bases between them. CDR3 coding DNA: TGTGCCAGCAGCGCGTATTTAAACAATGAGCAGTTCTTC. Translation: CASSAYLNNEQFF.

The chain combines TRBV27 with TRBJ2-5; 15 bases align to TRBD2. The germline CDR1 and CDR2 sequences are MNHEY and SMNVEV (reference sequence). The length of the CDR3 is 16 residues. With V trimmed by 4 bases and J by 4 bases, 4 bases remained unmatched. The CDR3 region is CASSSGTSGRIETQYF. Here the CDR3 DNA reads TGTGCCAGCAGTTCCGGGACTAGCGGGAGGATAGAGACCCAGTACTTC.

The rearrangement links TRBV6-1 to TRBJ1-6; D is perhaps TRBD1 (6 bases). Germline V gene sequence: CDR1 MNHNS, CDR2 SASEGT. The CDR3 runs to 14 residues. The V and J ends lost 3 bases and 10 bases respectively, with 13 bases between them. The CDR3 bases are TGTGCCAGCAGTGATTTGGGGGCTGGCTCACCCCTCCACTTT. Its protein is CASSDLGAGSPLHF.

The chain couples TRBV6-5 to TRBJ2-2, with TRBD2 matching 10 bases. With 6 bases clipped from V and 5 bases from J, the junction kept 6 bases outside the gene matches. CDR3 length: 15 residues. Germline CDR1 MNHEY, CDR2 SVGAGI. The CDR3 region is CASRQLAGSTGELFF. The CDR3 nucleotides are TGTGCCAGCAGGCAACTAGCGGGATCGACCGGGGAGCTGTTTTTT.

This chain joins TRBV5-4 and TRBJ2-3; TRBD2 is a possible D gene (5 bases). Germline CDR1 is SGHNT and CDR2 is YYREEE (reference sequence). V was trimmed by 3 bases and J by 3 bases, leaving 11 bases between them. CDR3 length: 14 residues. Written as DNA, the CDR3 is TGTGCCAGCAGCTCCACAAGCGGTACAGATACGCAGTATTTT. Amino acid sequence: CASSSTSGTDTQYF. Drawing the rest from reference TRBV5-4 and TRBJ2-3, the complete variable domain is ETGVTQSPTHLIKTRGQQVTLRCSSQSGHNTVSWYQQALGQGPQFIFQYYREEENGRGNFPPRFSGLQFPNYSSELNVNALELDDSALYLCASSSTSGTDTQYFGPGTRLTVL.

The rearrangement uses TRBV7-2 and TRBJ2-5; 10 bases match TRBD2. The CDR3 is 17 amino acids. The V and J ends lost 1 base and 6 bases, in that order; junction bases with no gene match: 11. The germline gives CDR1 SGHTA, CDR2 FQGNSA. CDR3 sequence reads: CASSLVLAGVVTKTQYF. The CDR3 DNA is TGTGCCAGCAGCTTAGTGCTAGCGGGAGTAGTGACGAAGACCCAGTACTTC.

This clone was observed many times. This rearrangement joins TRBV27 to TRBJ1-5; D ambiguous. CDR1 and CDR2 from the germline V gene are MNHEY and SMNVEV (reference sequence). The CDR3 covers 13 residues. V was pared by 1 base and J by 2 bases, with 3 bases between. For the CDR3, the DNA is TGTGCCAGCAGTTTATTCGGCAATCAGCCCCAGCATTTT. This codes for CASSLFGNQPQHF.

This rearrangement joins TRBV6-6 to TRBJ2-1; 7 nucleotides line up with TRBD1. Germline CDR1 is MNHNY and CDR2 is SVGAGI (reference sequence). This CDR3 spans 14 amino acids. Unmatched junction bases numbered 8, after V lost 3 bases and J lost 9 bases. As DNA, the CDR3 is TGTGCCAGCAGTTATTTGTTAGGGGGCGGTGAGCAGTTCTTC. Translating gives CASSYLLGGGEQFF.

This sequence joins TRBV6-4 and TRBJ2-1; 11 bases map to TRBD1. V was pared by 3 bases and J by 5 bases, with 9 bases of the junction left unmatched. The CDR3 covers 17 residues. Germline loops: CDR1 MRHNA, CDR2 SNTAGT. The CDR3 DNA reads as TGTGCCAGCAGTGAAGAGGGAGGGACAGGGGGAAACAATGAGCAGTTCTTC. Protein sequence: CASSEEGGTGGNNEQFF.

In its sample, this clone was seen a few times. The V call is TRBV7-9, the J call TRBJ1-5, with TRBD1 as a possible D gene (5 bases). The length of the CDR3 is 14 residues. CDR1 is SEHNR, CDR2 FQNEAQ, per germline (reference sequence). The V and J ends lost 1 base and 2 bases respectively, with 6 bases between them. The CDR3 sequence: CASSLGGGNQPQHF. In nucleotides, the CDR3 is TGTGCCAGCAGCTTAGGGGGGGGCAATCAGCCCCAGCATTTT.

This clone was picked up one time. The rearrangement joins TRBV5-1 to TRBJ2-1; 10 nucleotides line up with TRBD2. In germline, CDR1 is SGHRS, CDR2 YFSETQ. V was clipped by 1 base and J by 8 bases; unmatched bases: 6. The CDR3 consists of 15 residues. The chain's CDR3 is CASSLRTSGPHEQFF. CDR3 nucleotide sequence: TGCGCCAGCAGCTTGAGGACTAGCGGCCCCCATGAGCAGTTCTTC.

This rearrangement joins TRBV6-2 or TRBV6-3 to TRBJ2-7; the D gene is possibly TRBD1 (6 bases). The germline V and J ends were trimmed by 6 bases and 0 bases, with 15 bases remaining between them. The length of the CDR3 is 15 residues. Per germline, CDR1 MNHEY and CDR2 SVGEGT. CDR3 amino acids: CASSSGQSYSYEQYF. CDR3 bases: TGTGCCAGCAGCTCGGGACAAAGCTACTCCTACGAGCAGTACTTC.

This clone turned up a few times. The V gene is TRBV6-4, the J gene TRBJ1-5, with TRBD1 matching 8 bases. Germline CDR1 is MRHNA and CDR2 is SNTAGT. There are 15 residues in the CDR3. V dropped 5 bases and J dropped 1; count of bases not matched to a gene: 4. CDR3 sequence (DNA): TGTGCCAGCAGTCTCACAGGGGGGAGCAATCAGCCCCAGCATTTT. This sequence encodes CASSLTGGSNQPQHF.

This clone is a singleton in its sample. The chain combines TRBV9 with TRBJ2-3, with TRBD1 matching over 8 bases. The CDR3 is 14 amino acids. The ends lost 6 bases at V and 0 bases at J; junction bases unmatched: 3. The germline V gene has CDR1 SGDLS and CDR2 YYNGEE. In nucleotides, the CDR3 is TGTGCCAGCAACGGACAGGGAAGCACAGATACGCAGTATTTT. Protein sequence: CASNGQGSTDTQYF. Full variable domain (outside the CDR3, taken from reference TRBV9 and TRBJ2-3): DSGVTQTPKHLITATGQRVTLRCSPRSGDLSVYWYQQSLDQGLQFLIQYYNGEERAKGNILERFSAQQFPDLHSELNLSSLELGDSALYFCASNGQGSTDTQYFGPGTRLTVL.

The V gene is TRBV20-1, the J gene TRBJ2-5; TRBD2 aligns across 12 bases. Trimming took 3 bases from V and 5 from J; bases not matched to a gene: 13. The CDR3 loop spans 17 amino acids. Per the germline V gene, CDR1 is DFQATT and CDR2 is SNEGSKA (reference sequence). Here the CDR3 reads CSASPSTSGRFGETQYF. For the CDR3, the DNA is TGCAGTGCTAGTCCTTCGACTAGCGGGAGATTTGGGGAGACCCAGTACTTC.

This clone was recorded once. The sample contains more than one DNA sequence encoding this CDR3. The chain carries TRBV27 and TRBJ2-1, with 11 positions matching TRBD1. With V trimmed by 6 bases and J by 4 bases, 5 bases remained unmatched. The germline gives CDR1 MNHEY, CDR2 SMNVEV (reference sequence). The CDR3 is 15 residues long. The CDR3 bases are TGTGCCAGCAGCCCTGGGACAGGGGGATACAATGAGCAGTTCTTC. It translates to CASSPGTGGYNEQFF.

The CDR3 here is CASSPRRSSQGSQYF. The CDR3 DNA reads as TGTGCCAGCAGTCCGCGCCGGTCATCTCAGGGATCCCAGTACTTC. This chain links TRBV28 with TRBJ2-5; a possible D gene is TRBD1 (5 bases). This CDR3 has 15 residues. Germline loops: CDR1 MDHEN, CDR2 SYDVKM. The V end lost 5 bases, the J end lost 9 bases, and 22 bases lay between the germline ends. The whole variable domain, filled in from reference TRBV28 and TRBJ2-5, reads DVKVTQSSRYLVKRTGEKVFLECVQDMDHENMFWYRQDPGLGLRLIYFSYDVKMKEKGDIPEGYSVSREKKERFSLILESASTNQTSMYLCASSPRRSSQGSQYFGPGTRLLVL.